This record looks at one T cell receptor (beta chain) sequence and its context. Its antigen remains unknown. The data stem from a study of T cells after yellow fever vaccination. The wider study: Fractions of limited cellularity were prepared by means of SMART-Seq v4 Ultra Low Input. Whole-study results and caveats: Post-booster reappearance was seen for most primary-vaccination clones (about 96% CD4, 80% to 90% CD8). A faster peak, day 5 versus 15, was reached by the weaker secondary response.

Germline CDR1 and CDR2: ENHRY and SYGVKD. V was pared by 5 bases and J by 2 bases, with 10 bases between. CDR3 length: 15 amino acids. UMIs and a universal primer site were added when TCR cDNA was made by 5'RACE template switching. MiXCR was run by TCRdb on the 5' RACE reads, yielding one entry per CDR3 protein. Among 450,000 to 550,000 distinct CDR3 sequences listed, just over 20% were seen once. The chain uses TRBV10-3 and TRBJ2-6; D gene uncertain. This clonotype originated in a man between 18 and 29 years old who received the YFV17D yellow fever vaccine. The sample was PBMCs, taken less than 25 days after the first yellow fever vaccination. Here the CDR3 DNA reads TGTGCCATCAGTACCGCCCGCCCTGGGGCCAACGTCCTGACTTTC. This encodes CAISTARPGANVLTF.